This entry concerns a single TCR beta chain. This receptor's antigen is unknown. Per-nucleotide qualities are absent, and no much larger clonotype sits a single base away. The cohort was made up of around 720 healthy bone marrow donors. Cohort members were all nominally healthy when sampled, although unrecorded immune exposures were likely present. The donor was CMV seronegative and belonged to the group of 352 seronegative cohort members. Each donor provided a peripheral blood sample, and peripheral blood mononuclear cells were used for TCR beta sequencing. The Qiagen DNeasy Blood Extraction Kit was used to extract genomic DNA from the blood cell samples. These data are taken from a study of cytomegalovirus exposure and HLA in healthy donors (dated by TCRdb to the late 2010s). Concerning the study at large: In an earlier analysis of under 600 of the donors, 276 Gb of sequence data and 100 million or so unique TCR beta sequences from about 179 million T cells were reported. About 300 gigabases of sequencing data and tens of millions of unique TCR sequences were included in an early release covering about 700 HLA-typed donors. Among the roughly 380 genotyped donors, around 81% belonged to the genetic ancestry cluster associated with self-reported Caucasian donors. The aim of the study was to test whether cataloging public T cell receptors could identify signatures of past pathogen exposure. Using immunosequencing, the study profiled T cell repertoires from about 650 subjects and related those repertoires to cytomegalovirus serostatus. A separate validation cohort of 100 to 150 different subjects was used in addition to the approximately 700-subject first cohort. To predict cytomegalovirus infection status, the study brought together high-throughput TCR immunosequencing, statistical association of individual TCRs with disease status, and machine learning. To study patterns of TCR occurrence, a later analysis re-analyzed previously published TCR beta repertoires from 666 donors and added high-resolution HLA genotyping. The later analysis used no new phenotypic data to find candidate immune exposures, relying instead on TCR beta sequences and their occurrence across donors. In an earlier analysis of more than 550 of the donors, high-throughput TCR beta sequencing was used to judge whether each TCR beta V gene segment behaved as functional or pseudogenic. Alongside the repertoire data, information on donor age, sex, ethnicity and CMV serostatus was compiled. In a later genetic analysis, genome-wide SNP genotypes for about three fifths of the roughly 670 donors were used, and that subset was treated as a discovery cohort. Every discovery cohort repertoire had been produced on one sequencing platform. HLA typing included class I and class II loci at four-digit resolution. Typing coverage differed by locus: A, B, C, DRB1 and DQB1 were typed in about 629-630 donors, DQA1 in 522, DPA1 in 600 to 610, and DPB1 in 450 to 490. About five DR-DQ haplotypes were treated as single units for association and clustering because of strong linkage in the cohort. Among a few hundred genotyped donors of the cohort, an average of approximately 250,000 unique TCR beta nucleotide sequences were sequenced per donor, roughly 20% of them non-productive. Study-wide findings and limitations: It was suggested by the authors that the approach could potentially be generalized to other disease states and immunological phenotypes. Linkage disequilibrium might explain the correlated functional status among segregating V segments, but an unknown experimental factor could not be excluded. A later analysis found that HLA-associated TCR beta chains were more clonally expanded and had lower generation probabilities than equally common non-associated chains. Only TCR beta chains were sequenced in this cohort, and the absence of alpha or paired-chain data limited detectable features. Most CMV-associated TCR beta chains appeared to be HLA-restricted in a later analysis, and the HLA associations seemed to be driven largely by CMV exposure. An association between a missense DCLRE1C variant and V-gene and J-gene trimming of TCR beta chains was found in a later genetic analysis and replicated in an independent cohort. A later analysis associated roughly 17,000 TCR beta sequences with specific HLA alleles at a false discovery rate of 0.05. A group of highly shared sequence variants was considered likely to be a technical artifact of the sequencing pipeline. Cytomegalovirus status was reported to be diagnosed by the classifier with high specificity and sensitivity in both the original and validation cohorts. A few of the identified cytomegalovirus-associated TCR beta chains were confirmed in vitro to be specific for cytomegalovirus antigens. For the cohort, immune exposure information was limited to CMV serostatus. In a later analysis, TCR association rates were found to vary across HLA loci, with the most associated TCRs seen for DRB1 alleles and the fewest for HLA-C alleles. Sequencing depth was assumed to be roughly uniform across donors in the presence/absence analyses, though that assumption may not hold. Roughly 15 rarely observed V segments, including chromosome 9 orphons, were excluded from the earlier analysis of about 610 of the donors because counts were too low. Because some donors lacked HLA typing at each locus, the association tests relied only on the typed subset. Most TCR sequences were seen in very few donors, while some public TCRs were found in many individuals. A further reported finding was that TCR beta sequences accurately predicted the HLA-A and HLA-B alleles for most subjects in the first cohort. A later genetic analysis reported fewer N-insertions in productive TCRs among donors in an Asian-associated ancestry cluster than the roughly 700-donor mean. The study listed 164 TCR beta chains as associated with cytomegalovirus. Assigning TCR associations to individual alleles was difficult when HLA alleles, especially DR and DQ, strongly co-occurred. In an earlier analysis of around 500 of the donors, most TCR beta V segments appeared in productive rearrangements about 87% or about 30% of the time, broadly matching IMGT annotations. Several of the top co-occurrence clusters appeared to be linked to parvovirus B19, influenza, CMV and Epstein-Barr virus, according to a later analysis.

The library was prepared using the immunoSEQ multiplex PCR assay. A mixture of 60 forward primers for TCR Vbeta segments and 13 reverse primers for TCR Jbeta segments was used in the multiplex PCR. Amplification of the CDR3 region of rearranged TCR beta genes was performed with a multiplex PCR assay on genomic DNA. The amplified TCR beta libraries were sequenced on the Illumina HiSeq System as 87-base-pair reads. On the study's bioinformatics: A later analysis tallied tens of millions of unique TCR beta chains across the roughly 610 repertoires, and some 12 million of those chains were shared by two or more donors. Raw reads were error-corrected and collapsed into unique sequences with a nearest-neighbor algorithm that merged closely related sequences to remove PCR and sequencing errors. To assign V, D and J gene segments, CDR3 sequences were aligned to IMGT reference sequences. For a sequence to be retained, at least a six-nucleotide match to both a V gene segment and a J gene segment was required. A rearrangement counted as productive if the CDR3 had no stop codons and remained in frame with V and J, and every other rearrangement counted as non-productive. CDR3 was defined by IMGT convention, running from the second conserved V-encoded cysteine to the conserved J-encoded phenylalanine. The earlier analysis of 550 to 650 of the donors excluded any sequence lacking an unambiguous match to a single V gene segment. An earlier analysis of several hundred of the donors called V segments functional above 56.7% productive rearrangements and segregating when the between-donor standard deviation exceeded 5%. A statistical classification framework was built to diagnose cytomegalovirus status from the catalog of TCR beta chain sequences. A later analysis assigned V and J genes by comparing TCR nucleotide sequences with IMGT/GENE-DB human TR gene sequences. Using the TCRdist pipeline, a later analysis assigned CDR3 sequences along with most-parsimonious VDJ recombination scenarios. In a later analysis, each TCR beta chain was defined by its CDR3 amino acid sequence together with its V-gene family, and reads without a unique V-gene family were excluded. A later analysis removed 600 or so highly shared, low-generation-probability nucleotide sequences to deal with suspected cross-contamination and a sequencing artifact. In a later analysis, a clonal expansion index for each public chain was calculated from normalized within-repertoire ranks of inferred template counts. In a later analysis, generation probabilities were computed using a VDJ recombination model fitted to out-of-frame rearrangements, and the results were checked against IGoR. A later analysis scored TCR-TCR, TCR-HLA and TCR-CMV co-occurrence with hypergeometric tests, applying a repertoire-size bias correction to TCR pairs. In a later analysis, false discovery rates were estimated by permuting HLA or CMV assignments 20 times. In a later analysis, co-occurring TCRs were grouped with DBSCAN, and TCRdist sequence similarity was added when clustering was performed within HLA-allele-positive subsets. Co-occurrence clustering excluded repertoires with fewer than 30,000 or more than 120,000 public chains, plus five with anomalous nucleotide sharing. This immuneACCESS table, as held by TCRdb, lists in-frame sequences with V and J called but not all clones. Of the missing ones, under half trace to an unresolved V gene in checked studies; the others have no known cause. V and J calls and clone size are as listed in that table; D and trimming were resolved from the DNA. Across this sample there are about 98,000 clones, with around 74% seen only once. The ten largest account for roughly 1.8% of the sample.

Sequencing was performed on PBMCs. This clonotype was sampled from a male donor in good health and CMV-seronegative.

The DNA is TGCGCCAGCATGTCCAGGGGACAAGAGACCCAGTACTTC. Its translation reads: CASMSRGQETQYF. The V gene is TRBV5-1 and the J gene is TRBJ2-5; TRBD1 is a weak D gene call, 6 bases matching. The junction shows trimming of 6 bases on V and 2 bases on J, plus 11 bases between the germline ends. Inclusive of the bounding cysteine and phenylalanine, the CDR3 is 13 residues long. Just the 39-base CDR3 DNA is kept, in frame starting at base 1. From a lookup of the germline V gene, CDR1 and CDR2 are SGHRS and YFSETQ.